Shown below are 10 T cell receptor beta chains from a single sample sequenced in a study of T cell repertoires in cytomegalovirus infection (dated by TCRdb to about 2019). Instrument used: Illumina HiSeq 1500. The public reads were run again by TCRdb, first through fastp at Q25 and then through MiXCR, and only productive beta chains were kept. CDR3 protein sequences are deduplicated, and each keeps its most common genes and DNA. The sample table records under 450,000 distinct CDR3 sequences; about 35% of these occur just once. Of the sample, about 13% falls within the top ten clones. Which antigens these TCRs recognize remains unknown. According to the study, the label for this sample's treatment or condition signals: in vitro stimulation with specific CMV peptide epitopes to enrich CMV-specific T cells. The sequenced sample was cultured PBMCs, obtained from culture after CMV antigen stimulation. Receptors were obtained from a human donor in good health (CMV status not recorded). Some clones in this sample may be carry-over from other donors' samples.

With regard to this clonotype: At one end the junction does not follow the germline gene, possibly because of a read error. The CDR3 loop reads CASRNDEGGKQLF. The CDR3 nucleotides are TGTGCCAGCAGGAACGATGAAGGGGGCAAGCAGTTATTC. The chain couples TRBV6-8 to TRBJ2-1, with TRBD1 identical over 7 bases. CDR3 length: 13 residues. The germline CDR1 and CDR2 sequences are MNHGY and SAAAGT.

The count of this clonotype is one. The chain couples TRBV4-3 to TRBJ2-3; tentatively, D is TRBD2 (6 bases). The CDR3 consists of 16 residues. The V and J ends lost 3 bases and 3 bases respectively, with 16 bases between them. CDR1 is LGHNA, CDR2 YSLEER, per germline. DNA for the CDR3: TGCGCCAGCAGCCAGGATCTAGCGTCAGCTACAGATACGCAGTATTTT. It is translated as CASSQDLASATDTQYF.

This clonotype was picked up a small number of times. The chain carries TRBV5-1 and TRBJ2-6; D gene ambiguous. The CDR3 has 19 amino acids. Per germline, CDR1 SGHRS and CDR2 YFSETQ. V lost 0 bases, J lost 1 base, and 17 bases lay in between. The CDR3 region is CASSLELVPTRSGANVLTF. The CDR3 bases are TGCGCCAGCAGCTTGGAACTGGTCCCGACAAGATCTGGGGCCAACGTCCTGACTTTC.

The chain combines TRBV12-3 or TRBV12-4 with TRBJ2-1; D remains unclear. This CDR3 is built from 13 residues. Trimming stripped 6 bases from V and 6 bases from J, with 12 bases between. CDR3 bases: TGTGCCAGCAGAAGAACGGGCTCCAATGAGCAGTTCTTC. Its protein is CASRRTGSNEQFF.

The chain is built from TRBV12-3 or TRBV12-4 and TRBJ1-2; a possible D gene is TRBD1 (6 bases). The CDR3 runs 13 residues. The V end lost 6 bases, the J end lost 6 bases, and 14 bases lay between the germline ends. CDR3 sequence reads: CASSTGRLDGYTF. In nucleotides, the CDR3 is TGTGCCAGCAGCACAGGGCGGTTGGATGGCTACACCTTC.

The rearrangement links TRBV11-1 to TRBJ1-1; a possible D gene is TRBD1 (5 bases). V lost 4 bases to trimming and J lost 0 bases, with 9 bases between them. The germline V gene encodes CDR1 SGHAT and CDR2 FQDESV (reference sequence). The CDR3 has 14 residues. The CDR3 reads CASSSRGVNTEAFF. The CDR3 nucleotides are TGTGCCAGCAGCTCGCGGGGGGTGAACACTGAAGCTTTCTTT.

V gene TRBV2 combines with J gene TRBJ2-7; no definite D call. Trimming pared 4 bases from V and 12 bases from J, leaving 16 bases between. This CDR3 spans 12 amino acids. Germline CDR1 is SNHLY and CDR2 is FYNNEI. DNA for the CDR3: TGTGCCAGCAGTGGGAACACCGCTATTGGGTACTTC. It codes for CASSGNTAIGYF.

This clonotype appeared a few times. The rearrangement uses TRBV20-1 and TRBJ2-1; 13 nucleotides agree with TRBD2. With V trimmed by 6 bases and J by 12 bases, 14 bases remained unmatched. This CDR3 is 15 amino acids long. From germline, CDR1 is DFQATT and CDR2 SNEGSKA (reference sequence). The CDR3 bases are TGCAGTGCCCCCAAACTAGCGGGAGGGCCATGGATGCAGTTCTTC. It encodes CSAPKLAGGPWMQFF.

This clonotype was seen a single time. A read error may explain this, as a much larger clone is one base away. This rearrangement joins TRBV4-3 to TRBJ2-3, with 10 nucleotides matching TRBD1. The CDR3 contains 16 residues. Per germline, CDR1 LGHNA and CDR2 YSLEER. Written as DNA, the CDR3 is TGCGCCAACAGCCAAGAGACAGGGGGCTATGGAGATACGCAGTATTTT. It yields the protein CANSQETGGYGDTQYF.

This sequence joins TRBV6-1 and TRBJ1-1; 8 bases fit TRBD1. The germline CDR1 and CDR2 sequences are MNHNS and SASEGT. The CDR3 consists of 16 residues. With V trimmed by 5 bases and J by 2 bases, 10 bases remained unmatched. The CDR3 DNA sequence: TGTGCCAGCAGTTACGTGGCAGGGGGCGTTAACACTGAAGCTTTCTTT. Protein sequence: CASSYVAGGVNTEAFF.